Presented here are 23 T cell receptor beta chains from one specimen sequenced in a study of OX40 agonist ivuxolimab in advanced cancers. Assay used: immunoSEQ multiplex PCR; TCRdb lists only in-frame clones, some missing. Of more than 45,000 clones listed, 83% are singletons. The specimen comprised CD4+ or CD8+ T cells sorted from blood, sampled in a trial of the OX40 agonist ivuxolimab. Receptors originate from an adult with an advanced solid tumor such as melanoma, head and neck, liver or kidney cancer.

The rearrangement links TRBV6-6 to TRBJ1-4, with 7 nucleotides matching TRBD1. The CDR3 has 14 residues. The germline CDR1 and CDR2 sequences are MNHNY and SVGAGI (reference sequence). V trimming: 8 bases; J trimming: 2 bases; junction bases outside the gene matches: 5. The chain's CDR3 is CASSTGPTNEKLFF. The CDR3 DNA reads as TGTGCCAGCTCGACAGGGCCGACTAATGAAAAACTGTTTTTT.

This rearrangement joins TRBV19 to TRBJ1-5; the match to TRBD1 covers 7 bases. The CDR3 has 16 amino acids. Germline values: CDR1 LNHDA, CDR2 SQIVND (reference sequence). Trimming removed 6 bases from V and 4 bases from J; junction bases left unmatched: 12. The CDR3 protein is CASRGRGGASNQPQHF. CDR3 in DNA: TGTGCCAGTAGGGGGAGAGGGGGCGCCTCTAATCAGCCCCAGCATTTT.

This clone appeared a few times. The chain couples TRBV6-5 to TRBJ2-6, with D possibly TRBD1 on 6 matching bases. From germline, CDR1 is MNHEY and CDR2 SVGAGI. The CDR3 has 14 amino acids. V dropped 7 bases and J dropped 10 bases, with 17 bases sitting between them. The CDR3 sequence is CASTDRMAKNVLTF. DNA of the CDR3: TGTGCCAGCACCGACAGGATGGCGAAAAACGTCCTGACTTTC.

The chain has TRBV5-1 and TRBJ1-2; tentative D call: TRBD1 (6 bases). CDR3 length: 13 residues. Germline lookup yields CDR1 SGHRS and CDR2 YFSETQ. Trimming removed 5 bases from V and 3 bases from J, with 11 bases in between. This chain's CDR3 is CASSKGVDYGYTF. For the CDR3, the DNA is TGCGCCAGCAGTAAGGGGGTCGACTATGGCTACACCTTC.

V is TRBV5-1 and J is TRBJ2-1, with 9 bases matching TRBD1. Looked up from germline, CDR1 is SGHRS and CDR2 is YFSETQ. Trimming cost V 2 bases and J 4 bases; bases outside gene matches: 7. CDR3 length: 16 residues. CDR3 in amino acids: CASSLLTGGIYNEQFF. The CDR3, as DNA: TGCGCCAGCAGCTTATTGACAGGGGGTATTTACAATGAGCAGTTCTTC.

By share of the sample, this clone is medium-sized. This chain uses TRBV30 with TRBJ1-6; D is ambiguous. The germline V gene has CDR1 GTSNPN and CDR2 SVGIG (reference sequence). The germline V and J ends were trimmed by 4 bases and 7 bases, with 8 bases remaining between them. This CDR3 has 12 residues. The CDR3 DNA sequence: TGTGCCTGGACAGGATTGAATTCACCCCTCCACTTT. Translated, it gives CAWTGLNSPLHF.

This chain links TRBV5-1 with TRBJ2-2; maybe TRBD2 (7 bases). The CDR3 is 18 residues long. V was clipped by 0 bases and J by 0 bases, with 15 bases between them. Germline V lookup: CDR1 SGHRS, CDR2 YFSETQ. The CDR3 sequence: CASSLAGRGGANTGELFF. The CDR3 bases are TGCGCCAGCAGCTTGGCCGGCAGGGGAGGGGCGAACACCGGGGAGCTGTTTTTT.

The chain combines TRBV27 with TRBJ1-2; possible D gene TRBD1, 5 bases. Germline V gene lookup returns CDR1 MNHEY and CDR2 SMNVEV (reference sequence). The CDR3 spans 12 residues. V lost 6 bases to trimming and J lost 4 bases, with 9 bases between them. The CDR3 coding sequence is TGTGCCAGCAGCAGGGAAGGCTATGGCTACACCTTC. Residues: CASSREGYGYTF.

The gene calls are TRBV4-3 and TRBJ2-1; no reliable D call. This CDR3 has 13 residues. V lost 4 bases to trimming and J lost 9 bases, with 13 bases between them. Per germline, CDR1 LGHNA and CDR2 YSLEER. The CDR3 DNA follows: TGCGCCAGCAGCCGAGGCCGCCACAGTGAGCAGTTCTTC. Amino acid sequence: CASSRGRHSEQFF.

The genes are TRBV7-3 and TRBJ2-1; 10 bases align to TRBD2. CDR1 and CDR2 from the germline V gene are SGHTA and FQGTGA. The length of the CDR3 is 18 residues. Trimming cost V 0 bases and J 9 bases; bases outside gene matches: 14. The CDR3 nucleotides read TGTGCCAGCAGCTTAACGGGCCGCGCTAGCGGGGGATTAGGTGAGCAGTTCTTC. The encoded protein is CASSLTGRASGGLGEQFF.

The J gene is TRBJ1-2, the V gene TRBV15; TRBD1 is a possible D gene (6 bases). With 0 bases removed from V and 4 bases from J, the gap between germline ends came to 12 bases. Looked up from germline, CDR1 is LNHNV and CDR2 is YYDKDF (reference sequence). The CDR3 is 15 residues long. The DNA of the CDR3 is TGTGCCACCAGCAGAGATTTCGCAGGGGCCTATGGCTACACCTTC. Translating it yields CATSRDFAGAYGYTF.

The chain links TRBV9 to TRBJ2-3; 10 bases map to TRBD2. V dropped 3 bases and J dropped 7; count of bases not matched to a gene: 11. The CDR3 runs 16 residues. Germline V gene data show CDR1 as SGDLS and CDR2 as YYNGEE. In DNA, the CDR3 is TGTGCCAGCAGCGCCCTCAGCGGGGGGGCGTCATATACGCAGTATTTT. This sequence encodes CASSALSGGASYTQYF.

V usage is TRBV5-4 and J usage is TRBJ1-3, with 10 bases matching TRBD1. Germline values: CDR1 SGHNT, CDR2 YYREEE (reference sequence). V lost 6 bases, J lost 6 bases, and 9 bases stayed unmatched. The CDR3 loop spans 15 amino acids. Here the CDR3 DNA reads TGTGCCAGCACCACCGGGACAGGGGTCGAAAACACCATATATTTT. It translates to CASTTGTGVENTIYF.

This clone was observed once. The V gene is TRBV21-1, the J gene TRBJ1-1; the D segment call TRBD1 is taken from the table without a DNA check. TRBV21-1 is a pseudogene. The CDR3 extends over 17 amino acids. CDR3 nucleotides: TGTGCCAGCAGCAGGAGCTCGACAGGGGCGGTGGACACTGAAGCTTTCTTT. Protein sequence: CASSRSSTGAVDTEAFF.

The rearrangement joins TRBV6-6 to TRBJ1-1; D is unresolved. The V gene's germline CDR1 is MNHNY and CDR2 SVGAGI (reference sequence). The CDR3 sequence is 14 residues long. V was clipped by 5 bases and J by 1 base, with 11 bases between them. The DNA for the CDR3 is TGTGCCAGCAGTACCCGCGGGCGGAACACTGAAGCTTTCTTT. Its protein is CASSTRGRNTEAFF.

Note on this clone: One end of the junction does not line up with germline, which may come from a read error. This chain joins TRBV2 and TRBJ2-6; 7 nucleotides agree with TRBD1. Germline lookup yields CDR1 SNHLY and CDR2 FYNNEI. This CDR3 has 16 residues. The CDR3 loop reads CASSAGQRSGANVLTF. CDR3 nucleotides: TGTGCCAGCAGTGCGGGACAGCGCTCTGGAGCCAACGTCCTGACTTTC.

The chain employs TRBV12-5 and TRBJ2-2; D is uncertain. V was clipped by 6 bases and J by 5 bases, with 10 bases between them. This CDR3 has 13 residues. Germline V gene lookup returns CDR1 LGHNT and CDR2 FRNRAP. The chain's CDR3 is CASGLLDTGELFF. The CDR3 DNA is TGTGCTAGTGGCCTTCTAGATACCGGGGAGCTGTTTTTT. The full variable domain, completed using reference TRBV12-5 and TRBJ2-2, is DARVTQTPRHKVTEMGQEVTMRCQPILGHNTVFWYRQTMMQGLELLAYFRNRAPLDDSGMPKDRFSAEMPDATLATLKIQPSEPRDSAVYFCASGLLDTGELFFGEGSRLTVL.

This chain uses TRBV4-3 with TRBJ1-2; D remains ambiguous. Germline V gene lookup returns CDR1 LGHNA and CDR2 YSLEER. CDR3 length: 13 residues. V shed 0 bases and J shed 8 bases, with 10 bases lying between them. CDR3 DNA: TGCGCCAGCAGCCAAGACGGCCGTAGGGGCTACACCTTC. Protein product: CASSQDGRRGYTF.

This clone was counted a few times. CDR3 in DNA: TGTGCCATCAGTGACCTAGGACAGGGACGAGCTTTCTTT. As protein: CAISDLGQGRAFF. The rearrangement links TRBV10-3 to TRBJ1-1; 8 positions agree with TRBD1. The length of the CDR3 is 13 residues. V shed 3 bases and J 10 bases; nucleotides not matched to a gene: 7. Germline CDR1 is ENHRY and CDR2 is SYGVKD.

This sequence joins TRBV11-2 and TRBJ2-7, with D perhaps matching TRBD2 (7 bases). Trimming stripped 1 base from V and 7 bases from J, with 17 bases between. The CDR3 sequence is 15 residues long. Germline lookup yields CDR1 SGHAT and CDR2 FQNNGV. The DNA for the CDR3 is TGTGCCAGCAGCTTAGGTGGGGGGGGGCCACAGGAGCAGTACTTC. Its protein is CASSLGGGGPQEQYF.

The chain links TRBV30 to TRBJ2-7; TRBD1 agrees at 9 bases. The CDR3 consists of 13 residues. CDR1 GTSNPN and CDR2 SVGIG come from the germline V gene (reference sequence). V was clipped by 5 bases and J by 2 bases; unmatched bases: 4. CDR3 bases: TGTGCCTGGTCCGGGACAGGGACCTACGAGCAGTACTTC. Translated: CAWSGTGTYEQYF.

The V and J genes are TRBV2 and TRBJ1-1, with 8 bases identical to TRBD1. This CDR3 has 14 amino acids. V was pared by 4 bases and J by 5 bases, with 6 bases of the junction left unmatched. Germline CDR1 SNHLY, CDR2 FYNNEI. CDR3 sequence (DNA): TGTGCCAGCAGTGCAAGGACAGGGCTGACTGAAGCTTTCTTT. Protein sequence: CASSARTGLTEAFF.

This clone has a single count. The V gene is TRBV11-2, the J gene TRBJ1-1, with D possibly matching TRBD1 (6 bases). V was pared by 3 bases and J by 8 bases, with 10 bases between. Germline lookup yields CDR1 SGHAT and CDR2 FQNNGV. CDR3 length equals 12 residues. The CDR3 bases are TGTGCCAGCAGCTTTCCGGGACAAGAAGCTTTCTTT. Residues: CASSFPGQEAFF.